This TCR beta chain was retrieved from a study of T cells in Graves' hyperthyroidism and ophthalmopathy. General observations from the study: Peripheral blood also featured most of the thyroid clonotypes expanded above 0.001.

Template material for amplifying TCR beta CDR3 regions consisted of RNA transcripts. Primed by the HTBI set, a first-round RT-PCR was run on the TCR CDR3. TCRdb independently ran MiXCR on the multiplex PCR reads; one entry per CDR3 protein. The sample has 200,000 to 250,000 distinct CDR3 sequences; about a sixth are singletons. Germline values: CDR1 SGHDT, CDR2 YYEEEE. The CDR3 consists of 15 residues. V lost 8 bases to trimming and J lost 0 bases; unmatched junction nucleotides: 6. Each 10 ml fresh peripheral blood draw supplied the PBMCs. This clonotype has more than one count but fewer than ten. What it recognizes is unknown.

Sequenced input: blood. The clonotype comes from a woman aged 18-35 years with Graves' ophthalmopathy. The chain uses TRBV5-6 and TRBJ2-2; TRBD1 matches 8 bases. The DNA of the CDR3 is TGTGCCAGTGAACAGGGGGATACGAACACCGGGGAGCTGTTTTTT. Translating gives CASEQGDTNTGELFF.